This is a list of T cell receptor beta chains from one sample in a study of regulatory T cells in long-lasting Graves disease. From the multiplex PCR reads, TCRdb called clonotypes with MiXCR, one entry per CDR3 protein. The sample lists around 400,000 distinct CDR3 sequences, 10% to 15% seen once, with over 15% in the top ten. The same specimen was also included in a second study, on T cells in Graves' hyperthyroidism and ophthalmopathy.

Sequenced here: peripheral blood mononuclear cells (PBMCs), sampled at new diagnosis, from a patient treated with antithyroid drugs. The source of these receptors is a woman aged 18 to 35 with Graves disease. Both conserved end residues are part of each CDR3. Fields, in order: J gene, clone size, V gene, D gene, CDR3 DNA, CDR3 protein. The D gene is left open where the match is weak. The size field is filled for only some rows; it gives once, few, many or a size class.

TRBJ2-7,many,TRBV27,TRBD1,TGTGCCAGCAGAGCGAGACAGGGACACTACGAGCAGTACTTC,CASRARQGHYEQYF
TRBJ1-2,many,TRBV2,NA,TGTGCCAGCAGTGAAAGCCCGGAGGGATATGGCTACACCTTC,CASSESPEGYGYTF
TRBJ2-5,NA,TRBV4-1,NA,TGCGCCAGCAGCCAAGAATCTAGCACCAAAGAGACCCAGTACTTC,CASSQESSTKETQYF
TRBJ2-1,NA,TRBV10-3,NA,TGTGCCATCATGGAAGGGAGGGGGATCTACAATGAGCAGTTCTTC,CAIMEGRGIYNEQFF
TRBJ1-1,NA,TRBV7-2,NA,TGTGCCAGCAGCTTGGAGGGACTTGAGGCTTTCTTT,CASSLEGLEAFF
TRBJ2-3,many,TRBV3-1,NA,TGTGCCAGCAGCCAAGGGTTAGGCGATACGCAGTATTTT,CASSQGLGDTQYF
TRBJ2-4,many,TRBV12-3/TRBV12-4,NA,TGTGCCAGCAGCTTAGCCAAAAACATTCAGTACTTC,CASSLAKNIQYF
TRBJ2-7,NA,TRBV6-4,TRBD2,TGTGCCAGCACCTGGACTAGCAGCTACGAGCAGTACTTC,CASTWTSSYEQYF
TRBJ2-1,few,TRBV7-2,TRBD2,TGTGCCGGGGGGGGCCTAGCGGGTTACAATGAGCAGTTCTTC,CAGGGLAGYNEQFF
TRBJ1-1,many,TRBV7-9,NA,TGTGCCAGCAGCCGGGAGGTTGGGTACACTGAAGCTTTCTTT,CASSREVGYTEAFF
TRBJ1-2,few,TRBV6-2/TRBV6-3,NA,TGTGCCAGCAGTTACACGACGGAGTATGGCTACACCTTC,CASSYTTEYGYTF
TRBJ2-1,few,TRBV27,NA,TGTGCCAGCAGTTCCTCTCTAGTCAATGAGCAGTTCTTC,CASSSSLVNEQFF
TRBJ2-1,NA,TRBV7-3,NA,TGTGCCAACAGCTTAGCGAGGAGGGACAATGAGCAGTTCTTC,CANSLARRDNEQFF
TRBJ2-4,NA,TRBV6-1,NA,TGTGCCAGCAGCCTACAAGAGTATGAAGCATATAGCAAAAACATTCAGTACTTC,CASSLQEYEAYSKNIQYF
TRBJ1-2,NA,TRBV3-1,NA,TGTGCCAGCAGCCAAGACCTGACAGATCGCATTAGCTATGGCTACACCTTC,CASSQDLTDRISYGYTF
TRBJ2-5,many,TRBV5-1,NA,TGCGCCAGCAGCCGGGGACTCGAAGGAGAGACCCAGTACTTC,CASSRGLEGETQYF
TRBJ2-7,many,TRBV18,NA,TGTGCCAGCTCACCATCCCCCGACTCCTACGAGCAGTACTTC,CASSPSPDSYEQYF
TRBJ2-7,many,TRBV28,TRBD2,TGTGCCAGCAGTTCGTTCTCAAGCGGAATGGGGGGAGGGTCCAACGAGCAGTACTTC,CASSSFSSGMGGGSNEQYF
TRBJ2-3,NA,TRBV7-9,NA,TGTGCCAGCAGCATTCAAAGAGATACGCAGTATTTT,CASSIQRDTQYF
TRBJ2-7,many,TRBV20-1,NA,TGCAGTGCTGACGGGACCATGATCTACGAGCAGTACTTC,CSADGTMIYEQYF
TRBJ2-3,NA,TRBV6-1,TRBD2,TGTGCCGGCGGACTAGCGGGGCTGAATACGCAGTATTTT,CAGGLAGLNTQYF
TRBJ2-7,many,TRBV2,NA,TGTGCCAGCAGTGGGCTAGCGCTGTACGAGCAGTACTTC,CASSGLALYEQYF
TRBJ1-1,NA,TRBV7-6,NA,TGTGCCAGCAGCGCCTCTAGGACGGAGAACACTGAAGCTTTCTTT,CASSASRTENTEAFF
TRBJ2-5,many,TRBV15,NA,TGTGCCACCAGCACATCGAGGGAGATCCAAGAGACCCAGTACTTC,CATSTSREIQETQYF
TRBJ2-3,many,TRBV11-2,NA,TGTGCCAGCAGCCCGGGGAGAGATACGCAGTATTTT,CASSPGRDTQYF
TRBJ2-5,NA,TRBV4-3,TRBD1,TGCGCCAGCAGCCAAGTGGGGACAGGGGGAGGGGAGACCCAGTACTTC,CASSQVGTGGGETQYF
TRBJ1-2,few,TRBV4-3,NA,TGCGCCAGCAGCCAAGAATCCCTAATCGACTATGGCTACACCTTC,CASSQESLIDYGYTF
TRBJ1-2,NA,TRBV6-4,TRBD1,TGTGCCAGCAGACAGGGACAGGGCCACCCACTACATGGCTACACCTTC,CASRQGQGHPLHGYTF
TRBJ2-2,many,TRBV6-1,TRBD2,TGTGCCAGCAGCCTACTAGCGGGAGCCACCGGGGAGCTGTTTTTT,CASSLLAGATGELFF
TRBJ2-1,many,TRBV20-1,NA,TGCAGTGCTCCGGCGGATTACAATGAGCAGTTCTTC,CSAPADYNEQFF
TRBJ2-2,once,TRBV5-8,NA,TGTGCCAGCAGTTGGGGCAGTCTACAGAACACCGGGGAGCTGTTTTTT,CASSWGSLQNTGELFF
TRBJ2-1,NA,TRBV4-3,NA,TGCGCCAGCAGCCAAGTCCTCTCCTACAATGAGCAGTTCTTC,CASSQVLSYNEQFF
TRBJ2-1,many,TRBV6-2/TRBV6-3,TRBD1,TGTGCCAGCAGTGAATCCCAAGCAGGGGGCAGAATCGATGAGCAGTTCTTC,CASSESQAGGRIDEQFF
TRBJ2-2,many,TRBV28,TRBD1,TGTGCCAGCACCGTACAGGGGGCGAGTAACACCGGGGAGCTGTTTTTT,CASTVQGASNTGELFF
TRBJ1-3,many,TRBV13,TRBD1,TGTGCCAGCAGGGGACCCGACAGGGCACCTGGAAACACCATATATTTT,CASRGPDRAPGNTIYF
TRBJ2-4,NA,TRBV6-2/TRBV6-3,TRBD2,TGTGCCAGCAGTCCTGCGGGAGGACCAAAAAACATTCAGTACTTC,CASSPAGGPKNIQYF
TRBJ1-5,NA,TRBV6-4,NA,TGTGCCAGCAGTAGGACAGAGGGTCGGCCCCAGCATTTT,CASSRTEGRPQHF
TRBJ1-5,NA,TRBV5-1,NA,TGCGCCAGCAGCTTGGGCGGGGGCAGTCAGCCCCAGCATTTT,CASSLGGGSQPQHF
TRBJ1-2,NA,TRBV12-3/TRBV12-4,NA,TGTGCCAGCAGTCCCGGGGACGGAAGGTTCTATGGCTACACCTTC,CASSPGDGRFYGYTF
TRBJ1-3,NA,TRBV5-5,NA,TGTGCCAGCAGCTTGGGCTATAGGGGCTCTGGAAACACCATATATTTT,CASSLGYRGSGNTIYF
TRBJ1-1,few,TRBV5-8,NA,TGTGCCAGCAGCTTTCATCAAGCGGGGAGTGGATTT,CASSFHQAGSGF
TRBJ2-1,many,TRBV19,NA,TGTGCCAGTAGTATAGATCGGTCGACGTACAATGAGCAGTTCTTC,CASSIDRSTYNEQFF
TRBJ1-1,NA,TRBV13,NA,TGTGCCAGCAGCTTAGATGAGGGGAACACTGAAGCTTTCTTT,CASSLDEGNTEAFF
TRBJ1-3,NA,TRBV7-9,NA,TGTGCCAGCAGCTTATTGGGACCCCCAAGCTCTGGAAACACCATATATTTT,CASSLLGPPSSGNTIYF
TRBJ1-5,NA,TRBV4-1,NA,TGCGCCAGCAGCCAAGATAATGTACAGTACTATAGCAATCAGCCCCAGCATTTT,CASSQDNVQYYSNQPQHF
TRBJ1-1,once,TRBV15,NA,TGTGCCACCAACAGAGATTACCTGCGAGCTTTCTTT,CATNRDYLRAFF
TRBJ1-1,many,TRBV6-5,NA,TGTGCCAGCAGTTGGACCGGACAAAACACTGAAGCTTTCTTT,CASSWTGQNTEAFF
TRBJ2-5,NA,TRBV7-3,TRBD1,TGTGCCAGCAGCCCAGGGGGCGCAAACTTGGAGACCCAGTACTTC,CASSPGGANLETQYF